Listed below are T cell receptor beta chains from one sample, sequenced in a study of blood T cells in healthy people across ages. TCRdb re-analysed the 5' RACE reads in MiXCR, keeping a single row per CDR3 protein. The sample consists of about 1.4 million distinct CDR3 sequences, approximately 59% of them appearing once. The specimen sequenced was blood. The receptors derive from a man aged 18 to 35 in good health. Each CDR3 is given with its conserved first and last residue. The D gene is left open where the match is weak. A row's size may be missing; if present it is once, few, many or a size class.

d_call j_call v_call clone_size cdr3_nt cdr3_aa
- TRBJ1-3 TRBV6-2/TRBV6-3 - TGTGCCAGCAGTATTAATAGCTTCGGACAAAGATCTGGAAACACCATATATTTT CASSINSFGQRSGNTIYF
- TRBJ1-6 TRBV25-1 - TGTGCCAGCAGTGAATATATTCCAGGGGTATCGGACCATTCACCCCTCCACTTT CASSEYIPGVSDHSPLHF
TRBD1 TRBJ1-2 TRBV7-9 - TGTGCCAGCAGCCGCTTGGGGACAGGGAACGGCTACACCTTC CASSRLGTGNGYTF
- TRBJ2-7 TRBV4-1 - TGCGCCAGCAGCCATTACTCGTCCGAGCAGTACTTC CASSHYSSEQYF
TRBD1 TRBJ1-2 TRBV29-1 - TGCAGCGTTGCCCAAACAGGGGGAAGTGGCTACACCTTC CSVAQTGGSGYTF
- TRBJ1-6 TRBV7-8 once TGTGCCAGCAATGTGGCCTATAATTCACCCCTCCACTTT CASNVAYNSPLHF
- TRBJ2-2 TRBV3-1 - TGTGCCAGCAGCCAGCGGGGGCCCAACACCGGGGAGCTGTTTTTT CASSQRGPNTGELFF
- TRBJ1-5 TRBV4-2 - TGTGCCAGCAGCCCCCCCGGGATCGCCCCCCAGCATTTT CASSPPGIAPQHF
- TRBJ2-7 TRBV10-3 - TGTGCCATCGTGGGGGAGACAGACGCCAAAAAATCCTACGAGCAGTACTTC CAIVGETDAKKSYEQYF
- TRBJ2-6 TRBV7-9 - TGTGCCAGCAGCCCCCCCCACGGCTCTGGGGCCAACGTCCTGACTTTC CASSPPHGSGANVLTF
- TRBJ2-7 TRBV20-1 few TGCAGTGCTAGGGCCGACCCCTACGAGCAGTACTTC CSARADPYEQYF
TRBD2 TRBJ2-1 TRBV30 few TGTGCCTGCCTAGCGGCCTCCTACAATGAGCAGTTCTTC CACLAASYNEQFF
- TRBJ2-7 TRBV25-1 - TGTGCCAGCAGTGACTCCCAAGGGATCTACGAGCAGTACTTC CASSDSQGIYEQYF
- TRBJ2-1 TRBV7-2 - TGTGCCAGCAGCTTAACCACGGATGAGCAGTTCTTC CASSLTTDEQFF
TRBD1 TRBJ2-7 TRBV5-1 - TGCGCCAGCAGCCTTTGGACAGGGGCGGGGTACGAGCAGTACTTC CASSLWTGAGYEQYF
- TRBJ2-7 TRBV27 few TGTGCCAGCAGTCCGGACAGTTTCTACGAGCAGTACTTC CASSPDSFYEQYF
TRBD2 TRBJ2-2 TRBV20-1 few TGCAGTGCTAGGAACCCAAGCGGGGGAAACACCGGGGAGCTGTTTTTT CSARNPSGGNTGELFF
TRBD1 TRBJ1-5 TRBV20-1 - TGCAGTGCTAGAGATACGGGACAGAATAGCAATCAGCCCCAGCATTTT CSARDTGQNSNQPQHF
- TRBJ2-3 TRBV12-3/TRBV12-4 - TGTGCCAGCAGTTTTTTCCGGGATCGCGCAGATACGCAGTATTTT CASSFFRDRADTQYF
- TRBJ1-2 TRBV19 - TGTGCCAGTAGTATAGAAGGGGAAGGCTACACCTTC CASSIEGEGYTF
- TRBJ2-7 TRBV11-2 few TGTGCCAGCAGCTTAGAGGAGATTTACTACGAGCAGTACTTC CASSLEEIYYEQYF
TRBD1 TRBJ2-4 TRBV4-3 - TGCGCCAGCAGCCAAGATTATGACAGGGTGGACGTCCCCCTCCAGTACTTC CASSQDYDRVDVPLQYF
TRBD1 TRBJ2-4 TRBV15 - TGTGCCACCCGACCCACAGGGGGTGGGTACATTCAGTACTTC CATRPTGGGYIQYF
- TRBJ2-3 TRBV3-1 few TGTGCCAGCAGCCCCACCGCCTTGGATACGCAGTATTTT CASSPTALDTQYF
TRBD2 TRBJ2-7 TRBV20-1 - TGCAGTGCTAGCGGGCTAGCGGAATTCTACGAGCAGTACTTC CSASGLAEFYEQYF
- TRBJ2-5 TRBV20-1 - TGCAGTGCTAGAAGCCCGAACGACGGGACCCAGTACTTC CSARSPNDGTQYF
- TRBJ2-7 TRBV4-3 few TGTGCCAGCAGCCAAGATTGGGGCTCCTACGAGCAGTACTTC CASSQDWGSYEQYF
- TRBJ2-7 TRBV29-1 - TGCAGCGTTGTGTCAGGGGATTTCTACGAGCAGTACTTC CSVVSGDFYEQYF
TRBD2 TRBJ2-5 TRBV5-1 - TGCGCCAGCAGCCCCGATCCCACTAGCGGGTGGGAGACCCAGTACTTC CASSPDPTSGWETQYF
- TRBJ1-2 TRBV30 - TGTGCCTCGTTGGCAGGGACCAACTATGGCTACACCTTC CASLAGTNYGYTF
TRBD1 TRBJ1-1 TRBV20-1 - TGCAGTGCCATGGAACAGGGGGCTTTGTACACTGAAGCTTTCTTT CSAMEQGALYTEAFF
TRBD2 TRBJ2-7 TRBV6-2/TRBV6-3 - TGTGCCAGCAGTTCTCAGCGGGACTTGTCTATCCTGCAGTACTTC CASSSQRDLSILQYF
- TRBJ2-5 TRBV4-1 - TGCGCCAGCAGCCAACTTAAGGGGGGCCCCGAGACCCAGTACTTC CASSQLKGGPETQYF
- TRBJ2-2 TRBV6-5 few TGTGCCAGCAGTTCGAACTGGCAAAACACCGGGGAGCTGTTTTTT CASSSNWQNTGELFF
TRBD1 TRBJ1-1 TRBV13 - TGTGCCAGCAGCGCAAATCCGACAGGGAGGACTGAAGCTTTCTTT CASSANPTGRTEAFF
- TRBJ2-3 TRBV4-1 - TGCGCCAGCAGCCCCCTAGGGGACGGAATCCCAGATACGCAGTATTTT CASSPLGDGIPDTQYF
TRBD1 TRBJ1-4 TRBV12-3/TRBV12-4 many TGTGCCAGCAGGAGGGGACAGGGAAGGGAAAAACTGTTTTTT CASRRGQGREKLFF
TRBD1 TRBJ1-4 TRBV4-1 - TGCGCCAGCAGCCAGTTCAATTTGAGGGACAGGGGTAATGAAAAACTGTTTTTT CASSQFNLRDRGNEKLFF
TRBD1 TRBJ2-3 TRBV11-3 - TGTGCCAGCAGCTTATTCCCCGGACAGGGGGCAGATACGCAGTATTTT CASSLFPGQGADTQYF
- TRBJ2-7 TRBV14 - TGTGCCAGCAGCCAAGAATTGACTCCCTACGAGCAGTACTTC CASSQELTPYEQYF
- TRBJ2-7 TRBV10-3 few TGTGCCATCAGTGAGGACCCCTACGAGCAGTACTTC CAISEDPYEQYF
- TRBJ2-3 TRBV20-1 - TGCAGTGCTCTAGGGGGTGGCGCAGATACGCAGTATTTT CSALGGGADTQYF
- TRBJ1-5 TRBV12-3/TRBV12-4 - TGTGCCAGCGGGGTGGGGGGGGTTAATCAGCCCCAGCATTTT CASGVGGVNQPQHF
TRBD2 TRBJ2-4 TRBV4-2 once TGTGCCAGCAGCCAAGCGAAAAGGACTAGCGATATAAACATTCAGTACTTC CASSQAKRTSDINIQYF
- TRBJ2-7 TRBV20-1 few TGCAGTGCTAGACCGGGACTGAGCTCCTACGAGCAGTACTTC CSARPGLSSYEQYF
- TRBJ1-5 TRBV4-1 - TGCGCCAGCAGCCAGGGATCGGTTAGCAATCAGCCCCAGCATTTT CASSQGSVSNQPQHF
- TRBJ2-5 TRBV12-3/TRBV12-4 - TGTGCCAGCAGTTTAGGGGGGTACAACTGGGCGGAGACCCAGTACTTC CASSLGGYNWAETQYF
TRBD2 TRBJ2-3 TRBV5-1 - TGCGCCAGCAAAGGCAGCGGGACTAGCAAAGATACGCAGTATTTT CASKGSGTSKDTQYF
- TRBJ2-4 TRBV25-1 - TGTGCCAGCAGTGACCTGCGGGGACACATTCAGTACTTC CASSDLRGHIQYF
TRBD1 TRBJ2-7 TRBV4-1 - TGCGCCAGCAGCCAAGAGGCCGGGACAGGGATCTACGAGCAGTACTTC CASSQEAGTGIYEQYF
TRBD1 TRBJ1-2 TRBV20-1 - TGCAGTGCTTATGACAGGGTACGAGACTATGGCTACACCTTC CSAYDRVRDYGYTF
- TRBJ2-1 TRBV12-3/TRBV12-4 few TGTGCCAGCAGTTTTTCTTGGAATGAGCAGTTCTTC CASSFSWNEQFF
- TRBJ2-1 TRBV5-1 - TGCGCCAGCAGCTTTGGCCAGCGGGCCTACAATGAGCAGTTCTTC CASSFGQRAYNEQFF
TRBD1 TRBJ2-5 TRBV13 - TGTGCCAGCAGCGAAGGGACAGCCCAAGAGACCCAGTACTTC CASSEGTAQETQYF
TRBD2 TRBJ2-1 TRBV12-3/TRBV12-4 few TGTGCCAGCCGCCACGAATTTAGCGGGAGTGGTGACAATGAGCAGTTCTTC CASRHEFSGSGDNEQFF
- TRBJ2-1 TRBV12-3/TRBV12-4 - TGTGCCAGCATTCTAGGGTGGGGTAGCGCCGACAGATCCAAGAATGAGCAGTTCTTC CASILGWGSADRSKNEQFF
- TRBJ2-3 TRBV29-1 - TGCAGCGTCAAATTGAACTGGGTCACAGATACGCAGTATTTT CSVKLNWVTDTQYF